This section outlines one TCR beta chain sequence together with its context. Donors were systemically healthy Caucasian individuals from Russia aged 6 to 90 years. Isolation per sample recovered at least 6 million PBMCs. Extraction yielded at least 6 micrograms of total RNA per sample. The data were taken from a study of blood T cells in healthy people across ages. Next came a second PCR, run for about 6 to 12 cycles, which used a sample-barcoded 5' primer along with a J-beta primer mix. Each of the samples gave a minimum of 3 million paired-end reads that contained CDR3. TCRdb passed the 5' RACE reads through MiXCR, listing each CDR3 protein once. The sample consists of about 640,000 distinct CDR3 sequences, under 30% of them appearing once. The sequence came from a woman of 80 years or more in good health. The sequencing input was blood.

CDR3: CSAPFRRGHQTRPGELFF. CDR3 coding DNA: TGCAGTGCACCCTTTCGACGGGGACACCAAACTCGCCCCGGGGAGCTGTTTTTT. The V and J genes are TRBV20-1 and TRBJ2-2, with a weak D call TRBD1 (6 bases). The V end was cut by 6 bases, the J end by 6 bases, with 29 bases between. CDR3 length equals 18 residues. The V gene's germline CDR1 is DFQATT and CDR2 SNEGSKA (reference sequence).